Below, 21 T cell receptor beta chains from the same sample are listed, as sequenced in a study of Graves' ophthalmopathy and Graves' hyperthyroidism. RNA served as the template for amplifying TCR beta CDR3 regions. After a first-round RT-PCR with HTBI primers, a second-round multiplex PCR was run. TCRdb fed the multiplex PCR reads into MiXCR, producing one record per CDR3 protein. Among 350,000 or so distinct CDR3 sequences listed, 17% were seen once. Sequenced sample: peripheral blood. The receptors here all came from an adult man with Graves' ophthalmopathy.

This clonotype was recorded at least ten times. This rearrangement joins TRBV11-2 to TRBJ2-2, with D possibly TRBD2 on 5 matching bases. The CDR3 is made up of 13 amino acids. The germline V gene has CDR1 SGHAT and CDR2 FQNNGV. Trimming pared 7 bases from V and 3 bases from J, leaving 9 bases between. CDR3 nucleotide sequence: TGTGCCAGCAACTCGGGATACACCGGGGAGCTGTTTTTT. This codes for CASNSGYTGELFF.

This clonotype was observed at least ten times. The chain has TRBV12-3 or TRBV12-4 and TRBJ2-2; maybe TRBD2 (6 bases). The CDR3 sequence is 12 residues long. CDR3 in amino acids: CGGRTLSGELFF. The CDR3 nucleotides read TGTGGAGGGAGGACCTTGTCCGGGGAGCTGTTTTTT.

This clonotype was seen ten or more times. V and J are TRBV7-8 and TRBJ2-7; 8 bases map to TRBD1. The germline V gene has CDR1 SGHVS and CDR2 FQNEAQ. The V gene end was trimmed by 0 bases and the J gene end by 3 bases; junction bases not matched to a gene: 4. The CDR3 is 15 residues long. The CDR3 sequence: CASSLAAGTGYEQYF. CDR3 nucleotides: TGTGCCAGCAGCTTAGCGGCAGGGACAGGCTACGAGCAGTACTTC.

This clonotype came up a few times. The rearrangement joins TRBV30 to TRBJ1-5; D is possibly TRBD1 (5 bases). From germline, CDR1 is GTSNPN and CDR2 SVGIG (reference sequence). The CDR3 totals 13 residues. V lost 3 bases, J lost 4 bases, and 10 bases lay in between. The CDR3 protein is CAWSPGGNQPQHF. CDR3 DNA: TGTGCCTGGAGCCCCGGGGGGAATCAGCCCCAGCATTTT.

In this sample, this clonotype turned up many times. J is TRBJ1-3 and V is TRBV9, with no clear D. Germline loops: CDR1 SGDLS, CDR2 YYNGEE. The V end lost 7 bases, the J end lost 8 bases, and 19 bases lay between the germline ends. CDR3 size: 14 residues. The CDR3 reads CASGSEGGFHTIYF. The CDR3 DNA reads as TGTGCCAGCGGCTCAGAAGGAGGGTTCCACACCATATATTTT. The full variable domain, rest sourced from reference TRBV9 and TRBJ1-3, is DSGVTQTPKHLITATGQRVTLRCSPRSGDLSVYWYQQSLDQGLQFLIQYYNGEERAKGNILERFSAQQFPDLHSELNLSSLELGDSALYFCASGSEGGFHTIYFGEGSWLTVV.

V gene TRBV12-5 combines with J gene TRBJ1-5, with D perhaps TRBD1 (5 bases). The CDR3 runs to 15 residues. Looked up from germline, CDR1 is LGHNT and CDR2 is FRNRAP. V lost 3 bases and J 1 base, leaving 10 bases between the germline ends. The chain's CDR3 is CASGFGAGSNQPQHF. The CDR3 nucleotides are TGTGCTAGTGGTTTCGGGGCAGGGAGCAATCAGCCCCAGCATTTT.

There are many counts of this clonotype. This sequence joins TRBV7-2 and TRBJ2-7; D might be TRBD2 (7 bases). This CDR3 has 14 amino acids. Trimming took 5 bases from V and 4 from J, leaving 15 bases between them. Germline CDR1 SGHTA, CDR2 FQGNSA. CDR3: CASSPRGGRYEQYF. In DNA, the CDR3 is TGTGCCAGCAGCCCGAGGGGGGGGCGTTACGAGCAGTACTTC.

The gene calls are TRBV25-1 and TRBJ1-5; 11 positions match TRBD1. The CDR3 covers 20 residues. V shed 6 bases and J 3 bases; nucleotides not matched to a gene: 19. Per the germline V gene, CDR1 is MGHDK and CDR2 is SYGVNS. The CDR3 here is CASRPGTGGRSRGSNQPQHF. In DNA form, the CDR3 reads TGTGCCAGCAGGCCTGGGACAGGGGGGCGCAGTCGGGGCTCCAATCAGCCCCAGCATTTT.

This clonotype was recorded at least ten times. CDR3 region: CASSSPGYTEAFF. In nucleotides, the CDR3 is TGTGCCAGCAGCTCCCCAGGGTACACTGAAGCTTTCTTT. This sequence joins TRBV7-9 and TRBJ1-1; possibly TRBD1 for D (5 bases). The germline V and J ends were trimmed by 4 bases and 3 bases, with 9 bases remaining between them. CDR3 size: 13 residues. CDR1 SEHNR and CDR2 FQNEAQ come from the germline V gene (reference sequence).

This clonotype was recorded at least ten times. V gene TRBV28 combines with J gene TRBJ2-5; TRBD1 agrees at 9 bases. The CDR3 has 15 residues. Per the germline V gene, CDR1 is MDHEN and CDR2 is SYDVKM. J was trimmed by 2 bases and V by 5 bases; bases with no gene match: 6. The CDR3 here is CASSPSGTGQETQYF. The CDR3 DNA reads TGTGCCAGCAGTCCCTCCGGGACAGGGCAAGAGACCCAGTACTTC.

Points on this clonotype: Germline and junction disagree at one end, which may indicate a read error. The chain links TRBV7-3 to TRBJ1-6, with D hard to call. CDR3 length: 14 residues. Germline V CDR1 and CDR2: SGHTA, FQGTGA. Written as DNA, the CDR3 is TGTGCCAGCAGCTTAGGCGGGTATAATTCACCCCCCCACTTT. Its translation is CASSLGGYNSPPHF.

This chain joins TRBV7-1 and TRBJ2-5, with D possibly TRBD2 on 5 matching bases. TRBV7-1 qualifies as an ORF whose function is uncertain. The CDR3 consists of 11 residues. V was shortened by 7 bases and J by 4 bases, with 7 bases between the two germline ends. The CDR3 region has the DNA TGTGCCAGCAACGAGGGAGAGACCCAGTACTTC. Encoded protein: CASNEGETQYF.

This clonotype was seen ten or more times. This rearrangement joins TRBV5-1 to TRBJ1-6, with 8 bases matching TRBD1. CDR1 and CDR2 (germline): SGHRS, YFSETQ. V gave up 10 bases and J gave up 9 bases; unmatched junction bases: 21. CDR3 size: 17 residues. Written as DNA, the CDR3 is TGCGCCTCCAGACCTTCGACCGGGACAGGTTACCTTTCACCCCTCCACTTT. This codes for CASRPSTGTGYLSPLHF.

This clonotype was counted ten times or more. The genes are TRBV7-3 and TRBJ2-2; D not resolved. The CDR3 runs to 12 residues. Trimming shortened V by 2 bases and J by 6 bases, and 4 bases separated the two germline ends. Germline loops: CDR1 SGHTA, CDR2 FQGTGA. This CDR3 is CASSLYAGELFF. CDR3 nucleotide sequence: TGTGCCAGCAGCTTATACGCCGGGGAGCTGTTTTTT.

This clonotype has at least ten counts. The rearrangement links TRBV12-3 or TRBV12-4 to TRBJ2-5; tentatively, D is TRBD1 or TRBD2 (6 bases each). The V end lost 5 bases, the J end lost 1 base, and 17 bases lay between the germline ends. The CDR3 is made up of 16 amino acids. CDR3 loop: CASSIGGPGPQETQYF. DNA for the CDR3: TGTGCCAGCAGTATTGGGGGGCCCGGTCCCCAAGAGACCCAGTACTTC.

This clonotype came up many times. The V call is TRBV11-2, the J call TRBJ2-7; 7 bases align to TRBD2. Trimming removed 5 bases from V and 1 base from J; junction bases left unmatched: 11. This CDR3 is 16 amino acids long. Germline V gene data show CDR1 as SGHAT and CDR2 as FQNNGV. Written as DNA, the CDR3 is TGTGCCAGCAGCGTCCTAAGCGGGATGGTGTCCTACGAGCAGTACTTC. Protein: CASSVLSGMVSYEQYF.

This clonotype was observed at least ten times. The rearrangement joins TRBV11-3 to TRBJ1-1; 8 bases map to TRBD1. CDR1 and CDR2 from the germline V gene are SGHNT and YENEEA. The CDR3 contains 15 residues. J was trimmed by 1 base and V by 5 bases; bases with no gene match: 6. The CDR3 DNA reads TGTGCCAGCAGCCGAGCGGGACAGGAGAACACTGAAGCTTTCTTT. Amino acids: CASSRAGQENTEAFF.

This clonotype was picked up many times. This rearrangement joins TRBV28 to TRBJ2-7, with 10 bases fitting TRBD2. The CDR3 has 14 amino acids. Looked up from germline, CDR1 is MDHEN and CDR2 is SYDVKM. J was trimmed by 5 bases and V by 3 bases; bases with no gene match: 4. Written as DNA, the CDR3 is TGTGCCAGCAGTTTTCTAGCGGGAGATCACGAGCAGTACTTC. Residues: CASSFLAGDHEQYF.

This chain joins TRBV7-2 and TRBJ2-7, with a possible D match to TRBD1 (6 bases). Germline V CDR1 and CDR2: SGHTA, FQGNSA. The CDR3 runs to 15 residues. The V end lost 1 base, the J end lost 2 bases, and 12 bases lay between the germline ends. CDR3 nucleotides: TGTGCCAGCAGCTTAGGGACAGAAGCCACCTACGAGCAGTACTTC. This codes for CASSLGTEATYEQYF.

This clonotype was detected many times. The CDR3 loop reads CSGQTSGGAYGTQYF. DNA of the CDR3: TGCAGTGGCCAGACTAGCGGGGGGGCCTATGGGACCCAGTACTTC. This sequence joins TRBV20-1 and TRBJ2-5, with 14 bases that match TRBD2. The CDR3 is made up of 15 amino acids. Germline values: CDR1 DFQATT, CDR2 SNEGSKA (reference sequence). Unmatched junction bases numbered 11, after V lost 7 bases and J lost 7 bases.

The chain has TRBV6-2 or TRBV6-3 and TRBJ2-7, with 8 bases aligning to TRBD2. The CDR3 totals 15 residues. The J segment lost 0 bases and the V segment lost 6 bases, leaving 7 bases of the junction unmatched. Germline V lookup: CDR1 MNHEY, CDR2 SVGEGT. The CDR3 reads CASSITGGGSYEQYF. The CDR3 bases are TGTGCCAGCAGCATTACGGGAGGGGGCTCCTACGAGCAGTACTTC.